This TCR beta chain was captured by sequencing in a study of shared clonotypes between healthy human individuals (dated by TCRdb to about 2020). In terms of the full investigation: A few men and a couple of women, aged 18 to 49 years, made up the cohort. For each donor, three plates each were used for CD4 naive and CD4 memory, two plates were used for CD8 naive, and one plate was used for CD8 memory. To estimate repertoire size and how much clonotypes are shared between individuals, the study performed deep sequencing of blood TCR repertoires from a few healthy adults. To increase sequencing depth and limit assay-specific biases, TCR repertoire library preparation and sequencing were carried out by different laboratories using diverse techniques. Leukapheresis yielded between about 0.85 and 10 billion PBMCs per donor.

General findings and caveats noted by the study authors: Higher generation probabilities were observed for clonotypes shared by all four sorted-subset donors than for non-shared clonotypes. Sampling was limited to blood, and TCR repertoires in tissue likely differ from TCR repertoires in blood. The small number of donors limited the genetic and exposure-history diversity represented. Sharing across a few donors was observed for about 5% of naive CD4, over 3% of naive CD8, over 2% of memory CD4, and around 0.4% of memory CD8 clonotypes. Incomplete sequencing was indicated by rarefaction of sorted-subset datasets, despite the large sequencing depth. Pairwise subsampling indicated that sequencing depth was expected to affect the degree of clonotype sharing among donors. Naive subsets generally had larger estimated clonotype richness than memory subsets.

The donors were healthy, HIV-negative adults who had no recently reported acute infections or vaccinations. All donors were Caucasian adults living in Nashville, Tennessee, USA. CD4+ T cells were enriched through magnetic negative selection, after which naive cells were positively selected on CD45RA and the remaining negative fraction served as the memory subset. After blood collection by leukapheresis, PBMCs were isolated using Ficoll-Histopaque density gradient centrifugation and then cryopreserved in the vapor phase of liquid nitrogen. Analytical flow cytometry was used to check the purity and quantity of every magnetically sorted T cell population. Each sorted fraction had its genomic DNA isolated and then quantified by UV absorbance on a Nanodrop 2000c. About this clone: Its antigen specificity is not known. Base qualities are not provided; no much larger clone lies one nucleotide away.

V is clipped by 6 bases and J by 0 bases, and the sequence between their germline boundaries is 8 bases long. The CDR3, from cysteine to phenylalanine, totals 13 residues. Left in the record is the CDR3 DNA by itself, 39 bases read in frame from the first base. Based on the germline V gene (reference sequence), the CDR1 and CDR2 sequences are SGHKS and YYEKEE. TCR CDR3 regions were amplified from genomic DNA by multiplex PCR using the deep immunoSEQ assay. Extracted genomic DNA from each cell subset was spread evenly across all wells of several immunoSEQ 96-well plates, with each plate serving as a replicate. Each replicate PCR for sorted subsets received around 0.2 ug genomic DNA, equal to roughly 30,000 T cell genomes. The purified libraries were quantified using a Qubit 3.0 fluorometer, sized with a Bioanalyzer 2100, and then quantified again using the KAPA Library Quantification kit. Every immunoSEQ 96-well plate was sequenced on a dedicated single-read 150-cycle Illumina NextSeq 550 flow cell. The source study handled its data this way. Because the immunoSEQ output included only junctional sequences and no quality scores, the filtering could not be the same as the filtering used for full-length reads. To assign V/J genes and CDR3, sequences were annotated using PyIR, a Python wrapper for IgBLAST v1.9, with IMGT germline references. Reads were filtered out if the reads had weak V/J assignments (E-value above 1e-6), no CDR3, stop codons, out-of-frame junctions, or ambiguous translated residues. V3J clonotypes were defined by identical inferred V gene, J gene, and CDR3 amino acid sequence. Percentage overlap between repertoires was calculated by dividing the number of shared unique clonotypes by the size of the smaller repertoire. Repertoire richness was assessed with RTK rarefaction, the Chao1 estimator, and Recon v2.1 estimates of unobserved clonotypes. OLGA was used to compute generation probabilities for all TCRbeta clonotypes that the gDNA method yielded from a handful of donors. TCRdb limited this immuneACCESS table to in-frame rearrangements with V and J called. A share of clones is missing; checked studies link under half to unresolved V genes, and the rest is unexplained. V and J calls and clone size are as listed in that table; D and trimming were resolved from the DNA. The sample has more than 550,000 clones on record, around 70% of them singletons. The top ten clones comprise approximately 2% of the sample.

The source of this sequence is a woman in her twenties or thirties in good health. Source material: memory CD4+ T cells sorted from blood. The meaning of the sample's cell subset or site label: CD45RA-negative fraction. Recombination connected TRBV5-5 to TRBJ2-3, with the D gene not clear enough to name. The CDR3 protein is CASMSRSTDTQYF. In nucleotide form, the sequence is TGTGCCAGCATGTCTAGAAGCACAGATACGCAGTATTTT.